This T cell receptor (beta chain) was captured by sequencing in a study of cytomegalovirus exposure and HLA in healthy donors. Primers: 60 Vbeta forward and 13 Jbeta reverse. TCRdb keeps only in-frame clones here, not all; method: immunoSEQ multiplex PCR. The data hold about 120,000 clones, with 70% to 85% observed a single time. As regards this clone: Its antigen is unknown.

Germline CDR1 reads SGHNT; CDR2 reads YYREEE (reference sequence). V was pared by 0 bases and J by 1 base, with 6 bases of the junction left unmatched. This CDR3 comprises 16 residues. Broader study findings: Earlier analysis found most TCR beta V segments productive about 87% or about 30% of the time. HLA allele associations emerged for 17,000 or so TCR beta sequences in a later analysis, at 0.05 false discovery rate. The authors enumerated 164 TCR beta chains as linked to cytomegalovirus. Links to common viral pathogens appeared, in a later analysis, for several of the most significant clusters.

Source material: PBMCs. The V gene is TRBV5-4, the J gene TRBJ1-2, with TRBD1 matching over 7 bases. The clonotype was recovered from a man aged 35-49 years in good health and CMV-seropositive. CDR3 in amino acids: CASSLDRGNFNYGYTF. As DNA, the CDR3 is TGTGCCAGCAGCTTGGACAGGGGCAACTTTAACTATGGCTACACCTTC.